These 6 T cell receptor beta chains came from one sample sequenced in a study of blood T cell repertoires in COVID-19. Assay used: immunoSEQ multiplex PCR; TCRdb lists only in-frame clones, some missing. Here the sample spans about 200,000 clones, approximately 90% being singletons. Source material: PBMCs or T cells enriched from blood (not recorded which). Receptors were obtained from a man between 25 and 39 years old who had recovered from COVID-19.

In nucleotides, the CDR3 is TGTGCCAGCAGCTTAGGACAGGGATGGGCCGGGGAGCTGTTTTTT. Its protein is CASSLGQGWAGELFF. This chain uses TRBV11-3 with TRBJ2-2, with TRBD1 matching over 7 bases. J lost 6 bases, V lost 1 base, and 5 bases had no gene match. The CDR3 has 15 residues. The germline CDR1 and CDR2 sequences are SGHNT and YENEEA. Looking up the rest from reference TRBV11-3 and TRBJ2-2 gives the full variable domain: EAGVVQSPRYKIIEKKQPVAFWCNPISGHNTLYWYLQNLGQGPELLIRYENEEAVDDSQLPKDRFSAERLKGVDSTLKIQPAELGDSAVYLCASSLGQGWAGELFFGEGSRLTVL.

This clone was counted only a few times. The genes are TRBV3-1 (or the pseudogene TRBV3-2) and TRBJ1-2, with D perhaps matching TRBD1 (6 bases). This CDR3 contains 13 residues. Germline V gene data show CDR1 as LGHDT and CDR2 as YNNKEL (reference sequence). Trimming shortened V by 1 base and J by 7 bases, and 10 bases separated the two germline ends. CDR3 sequence: CASSQGRTVGYTF. The CDR3 DNA is TGTGCCAGCAGCCAAGGTCGGACAGTTGGCTACACCTTC.

With regard to this clone: Additional DNA sequences in this sample encode the identical CDR3. V usage is TRBV28 and J usage is TRBJ2-7, with D possibly matching TRBD1 (5 bases). Germline loops: CDR1 MDHEN, CDR2 SYDVKM. The CDR3 has 13 amino acids. Trimming removed 1 base from V and 3 bases from J, with 7 bases in between. Here the CDR3 DNA reads TGTGCCAGCAGTTTATTGCAGGGCTACGAGCAGTACTTC. This encodes CASSLLQGYEQYF.

The chain uses TRBV19 and TRBJ2-3, with 9 bases identical to TRBD1. J was trimmed by 4 bases and V by 5 bases; bases with no gene match: 7. Germline CDR1 reads LNHDA; CDR2 reads SQIVND (reference sequence). There are 15 residues in the CDR3. The CDR3 is CASSVTGGYADTQYF. DNA for the CDR3: TGTGCCAGTAGTGTGACAGGGGGTTACGCAGATACGCAGTATTTT.

This chain uses TRBV10-3 with TRBJ1-5; tentative D call: TRBD1 (5 bases). The CDR3 is 13 amino acids. The ends were cut back, 4 bases at V and 4 bases at J, with 8 bases in the middle. CDR1 ENHRY and CDR2 SYGVKD come from the germline V gene. CDR3 sequence: CAISGQRNQPQHF. CDR3 nucleotides: TGTGCCATCAGTGGACAGCGAAATCAGCCCCAGCATTTT.

The rearrangement joins TRBV28 to TRBJ2-1; 12 nucleotides align to TRBD2. V shed 3 bases, J shed 8 bases, and the junction held 17 bases outside the gene matches. Germline V gives CDR1 MDHEN, CDR2 SYDVKM. The CDR3 runs to 19 residues. The CDR3 region has the DNA TGTGCCAGCAGTTTGTCAATAAAACTAGCGGGAGGTATTTGGTATGAGCAGTTCTTC. Translated: CASSLSIKLAGGIWYEQFF.